A single TCR beta chain is shown here with its context. PCR was performed using 60 Vbeta and 13 Jbeta primers. TCRdb keeps only in-frame clones here, not all; method: immunoSEQ multiplex PCR. Among around 140,000 clones listed, roughly 9.7% were seen once. The data were obtained in a study of cytomegalovirus exposure and HLA in healthy donors. This sequence originates from a man in his forties or fifties in good health and CMV-seronegative. Sequenced input: PBMCs.

The CDR3: CASSGPQGRGTEAFF. CDR3 in DNA: TGTGCCAGCAGTGGCCCCCAGGGGAGGGGCACTGAAGCTTTCTTT. This chain joins TRBV25-1 and TRBJ1-1; tentatively, D is TRBD1 (6 bases). The CDR3 is 15 amino acids. Germline assignment: CDR1 MGHDK and CDR2 SYGVNS. V lost 4 bases, J lost 4 bases, and 16 bases lay in between.